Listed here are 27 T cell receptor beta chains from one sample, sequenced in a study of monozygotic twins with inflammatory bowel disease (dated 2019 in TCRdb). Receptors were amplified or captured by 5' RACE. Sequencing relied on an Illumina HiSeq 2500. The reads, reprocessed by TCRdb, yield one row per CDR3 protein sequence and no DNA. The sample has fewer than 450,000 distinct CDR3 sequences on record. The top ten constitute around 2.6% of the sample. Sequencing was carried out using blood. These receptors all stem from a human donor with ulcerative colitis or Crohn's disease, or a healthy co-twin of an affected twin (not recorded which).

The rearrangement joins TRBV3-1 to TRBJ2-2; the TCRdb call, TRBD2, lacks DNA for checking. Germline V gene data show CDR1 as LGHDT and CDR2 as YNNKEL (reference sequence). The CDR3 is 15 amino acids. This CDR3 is CASSQVAGGTGELFF.

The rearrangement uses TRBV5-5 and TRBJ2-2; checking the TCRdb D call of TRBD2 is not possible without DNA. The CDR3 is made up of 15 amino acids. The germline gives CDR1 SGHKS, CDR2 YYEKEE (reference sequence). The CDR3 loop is CASSPTTSNTGELFF.

The chain's CDR3 is CSARQDPNTEAFF. The chain couples TRBV20-1 to TRBJ1-1; TCRdb proposes TRBD1, but this gene call is untestable without DNA. Germline V gene sequence: CDR1 DFQATT, CDR2 SNEGSKA (reference sequence). The CDR3 loop spans 13 amino acids.

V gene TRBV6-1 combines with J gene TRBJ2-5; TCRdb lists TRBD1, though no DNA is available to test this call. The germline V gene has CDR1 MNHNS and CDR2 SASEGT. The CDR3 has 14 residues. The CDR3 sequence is CASGLGQSQETQYF.

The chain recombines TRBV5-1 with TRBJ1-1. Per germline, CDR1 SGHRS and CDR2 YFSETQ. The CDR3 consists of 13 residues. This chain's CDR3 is CASSPTLNTEAFF.

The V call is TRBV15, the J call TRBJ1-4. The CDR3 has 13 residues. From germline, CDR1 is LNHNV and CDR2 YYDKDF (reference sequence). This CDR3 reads CATSRDAGEKLFF.

This CDR3 reads CASSPPSRQEYSEQFF. V gene TRBV18 combines with J gene TRBJ2-1; TCRdb selects TRBD1, and the lack of DNA leaves this call unchecked. The CDR3 contains 16 residues. Germline loops: CDR1 KGHSH, CDR2 LQKENI.

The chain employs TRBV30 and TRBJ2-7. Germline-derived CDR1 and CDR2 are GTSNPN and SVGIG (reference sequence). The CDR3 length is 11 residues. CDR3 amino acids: CAWSARLEQYF.

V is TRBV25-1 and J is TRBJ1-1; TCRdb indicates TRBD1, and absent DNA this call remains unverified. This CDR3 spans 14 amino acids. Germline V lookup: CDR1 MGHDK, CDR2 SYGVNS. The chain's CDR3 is CASSDPGEYTEAFF.

The CDR3 region is CASRYEAEPQHF. This chain connects TRBV28 to TRBJ1-5. The CDR3 contains 12 residues. Germline CDR1 reads MDHEN; CDR2 reads SYDVKM.

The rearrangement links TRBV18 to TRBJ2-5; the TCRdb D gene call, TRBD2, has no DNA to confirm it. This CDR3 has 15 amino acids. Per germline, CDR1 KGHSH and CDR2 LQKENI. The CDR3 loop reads CASSPGLAGPETQYF.

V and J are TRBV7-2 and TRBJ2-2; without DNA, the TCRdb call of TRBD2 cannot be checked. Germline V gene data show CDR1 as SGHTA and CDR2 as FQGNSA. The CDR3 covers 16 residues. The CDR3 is CASSLSGSPASGELFF. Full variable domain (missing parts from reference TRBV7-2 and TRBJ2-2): GAGVSQSPSNKVTEKGKDVELRCDPISGHTALYWYRQSLGQGLEFLIYFQGNSAPDKSGLPSDRFSAERTGGSVSTLTIQRTQQEDSAVYLCASSLSGSPASGELFFGEGSRLTVL.

The chain's CDR3 is CASSLSPGQGAGLQYF. The V and J genes are TRBV5-1 and TRBJ2-7; TCRdb lists TRBD1, though no DNA is available to test this call. Germline V gives CDR1 SGHRS, CDR2 YFSETQ. This CDR3 has 16 residues.

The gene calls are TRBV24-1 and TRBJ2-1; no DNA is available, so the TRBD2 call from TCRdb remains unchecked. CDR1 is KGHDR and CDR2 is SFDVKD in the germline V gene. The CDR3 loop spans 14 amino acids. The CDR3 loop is CATSSGTVMNEQFF.

CDR3 amino acids: CASSQVGTGLSYGYTF. The rearrangement uses TRBV14 and TRBJ1-2; TCRdb's D gene call, TRBD1, goes unchecked for lack of DNA. Germline V gene data show CDR1 as SGHDN and CDR2 as FVKESK. The CDR3 is 16 residues long.

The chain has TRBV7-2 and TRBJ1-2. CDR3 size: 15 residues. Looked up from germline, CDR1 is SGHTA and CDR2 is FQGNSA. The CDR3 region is CASSLPRPSGYGYTF.

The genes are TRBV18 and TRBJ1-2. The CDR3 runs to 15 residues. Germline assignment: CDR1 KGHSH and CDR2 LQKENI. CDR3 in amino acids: CASSDVDRLGYGYTF.

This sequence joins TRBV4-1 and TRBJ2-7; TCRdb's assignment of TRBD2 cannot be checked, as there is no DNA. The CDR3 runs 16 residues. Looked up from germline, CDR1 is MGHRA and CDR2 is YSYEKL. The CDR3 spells CASSQAGQGGSYEQYF.

CDR3 sequence reads: CASSPLGTGNPSGANVLTF. The chain employs TRBV18 and TRBJ2-6; TCRdb's D call of TRBD1 is untestable without DNA. The CDR3 extends over 19 amino acids. CDR1 KGHSH and CDR2 LQKENI come from the germline V gene.

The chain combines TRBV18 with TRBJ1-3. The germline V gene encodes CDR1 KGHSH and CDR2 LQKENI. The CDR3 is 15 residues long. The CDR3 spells CASSLELNPGNTIYF.

The CDR3 sequence: CATSPLGGLGTDTQYF. The chain uses TRBV24-1 and TRBJ2-3; TCRdb's assignment of TRBD1 cannot be checked, as there is no DNA. The CDR3 sequence is 16 residues long. Looked up from germline, CDR1 is KGHDR and CDR2 is SFDVKD.

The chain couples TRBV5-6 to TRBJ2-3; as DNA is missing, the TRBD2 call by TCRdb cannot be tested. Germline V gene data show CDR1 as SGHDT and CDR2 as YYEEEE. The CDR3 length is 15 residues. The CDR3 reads CASSSGTSGADTQYF.

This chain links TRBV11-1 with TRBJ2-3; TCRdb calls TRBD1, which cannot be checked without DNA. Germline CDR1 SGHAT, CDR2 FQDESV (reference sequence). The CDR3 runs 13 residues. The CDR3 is CASSTGQSGAQYF.

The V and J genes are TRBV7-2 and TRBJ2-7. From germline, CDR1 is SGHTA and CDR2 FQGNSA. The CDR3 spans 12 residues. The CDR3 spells CASSSHRYEQYF. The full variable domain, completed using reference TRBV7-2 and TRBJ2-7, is GAGVSQSPSNKVTEKGKDVELRCDPISGHTALYWYRQSLGQGLEFLIYFQGNSAPDKSGLPSDRFSAERTGGSVSTLTIQRTQQEDSAVYLCASSSHRYEQYFGPGTRLTVT.

The CDR3: CASSTLQGRELFF. The chain joins TRBV6-6 to TRBJ2-2; no DNA is available, so the TRBD1 call from TCRdb remains unchecked. CDR1 is MNHNY and CDR2 is SVGAGI in the germline V gene (reference sequence). The CDR3 contains 13 residues.

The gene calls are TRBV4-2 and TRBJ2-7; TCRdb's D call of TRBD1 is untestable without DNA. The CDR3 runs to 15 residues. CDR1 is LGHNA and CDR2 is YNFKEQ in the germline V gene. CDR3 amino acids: CASSQAGRTSYEQYF.

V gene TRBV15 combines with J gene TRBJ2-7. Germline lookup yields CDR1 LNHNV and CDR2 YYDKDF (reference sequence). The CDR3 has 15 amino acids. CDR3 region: CATSRDFGLSYEQYF.